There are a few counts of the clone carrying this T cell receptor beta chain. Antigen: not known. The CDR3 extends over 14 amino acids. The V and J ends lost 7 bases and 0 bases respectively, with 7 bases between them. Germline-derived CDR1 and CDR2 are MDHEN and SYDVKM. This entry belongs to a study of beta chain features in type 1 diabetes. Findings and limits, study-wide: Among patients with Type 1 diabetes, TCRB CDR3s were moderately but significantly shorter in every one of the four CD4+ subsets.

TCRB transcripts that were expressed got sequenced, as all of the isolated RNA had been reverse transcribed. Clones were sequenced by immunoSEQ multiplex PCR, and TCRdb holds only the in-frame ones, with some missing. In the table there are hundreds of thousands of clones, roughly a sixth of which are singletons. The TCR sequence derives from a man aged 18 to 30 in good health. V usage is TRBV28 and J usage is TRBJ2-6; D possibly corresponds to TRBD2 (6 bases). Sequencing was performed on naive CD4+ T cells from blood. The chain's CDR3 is CASNGGSGANVLTF. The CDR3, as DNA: TGTGCCAGCAACGGGGGCTCTGGGGCCAACGTCCTGACTTTC.